The 16 T cell receptor beta chains in this list originate from one sample, sequenced in a study of blood T cells in healthy people across ages. The second PCR ran about 6 to 11 cycles with a sample-barcoded 5' primer and J-beta primers. TCRdb processed the 5' RACE reads anew with MiXCR; each CDR3 protein has one entry. The data show under 750,000 distinct CDR3 sequences, with around 48% seen just once and 20% to 25% held by the top ten. The sample was blood. The receptors stem from a man older than 75 in good health.

On this clonotype: At one end the junction does not follow the germline gene, possibly because of a read error. The chain has TRBV2 and TRBJ1-4; possible D gene TRBD1, 6 bases. Looked up from germline, CDR1 is SNHLY and CDR2 is FYNNEI. There are 16 residues in the CDR3. The CDR3 nucleotides are TGTGCCAGCAGGGAAGGAGGACAGTCAACTAATGAAAAACTGTTTTTT. It is translated as CASREGGQSTNEKLFF.

The V call is TRBV5-5, the J call TRBJ2-5; no definite D call. The CDR3 is 13 amino acids. CDR1 is SGHKS, CDR2 YYEKEE, per germline (reference sequence). Between the trimmed V and J ends, which lost 3 bases and 2 bases, there was a span of 8 bases. The CDR3 region is CASSWWDQETQYF. In DNA, the CDR3 is TGTGCCAGCAGCTGGTGGGATCAAGAGACCCAGTACTTC.

V gene TRBV10-3 combines with J gene TRBJ1-2, with 9 positions matching TRBD1. The length of the CDR3 is 13 residues. Germline V gene data show CDR1 as ENHRY and CDR2 as SYGVKD. Trimming cost V 6 bases and J 7 bases; bases outside gene matches: 6. DNA for the CDR3: TGTGCCATCAGCCGGGACAGGGACTCTGGCTACACCTTC. It yields the protein CAISRDRDSGYTF.

The chain recombines TRBV20-1 with TRBJ1-6; D is perhaps TRBD1 (5 bases). The length of the CDR3 is 15 residues. Germline loops: CDR1 DFQATT, CDR2 SNEGSKA (reference sequence). The V end was cut by 5 bases, the J end by 5 bases, with 16 bases between. CDR3 sequence (DNA): TGCAGTGCTCGGAGGGCAGGGAAAGATAATTCACCCCTCCACTTT. Translation: CSARRAGKDNSPLHF.

The chain couples TRBV7-3 to TRBJ2-1, with TRBD2 as a possible D gene (5 bases). The V end lost 5 bases, the J end lost 5 bases, and 10 bases lay between the germline ends. Looked up from germline, CDR1 is SGHTA and CDR2 is FQGTGA. This CDR3 region has 13 residues. DNA of the CDR3: TGTGCCAGCAGCGCTGGGAGCAACAATGAGCAGTTCTTC. This codes for CASSAGSNNEQFF.

The sample holds a few counts of this clonotype. The chain combines TRBV4-1 with TRBJ2-5; the match to TRBD2 covers 10 bases. Germline CDR1 reads MGHRA; CDR2 reads YSYEKL. Germline trimming cut 5 bases from V and 11 bases from J; bases unmatched to any gene: 17. There are 16 residues in the CDR3. The CDR3 protein is CASSASAAGGPGEQYF. CDR3 sequence (DNA): TGCGCCAGCAGCGCAAGCGCAGCGGGGGGGCCTGGAGAGCAGTACTTC.

Ten or more counts support this clonotype. V and J are TRBV6-5 and TRBJ1-1; D gene uncertain. CDR1 and CDR2 from the germline V gene are MNHEY and SVGAGI. The CDR3 contains 13 residues. Trimming took 6 bases from V and 2 from J, leaving 10 bases between them. The CDR3 DNA is TGTGCCAGCAGGGCCCGGATAAACACTGAAGCTTTCTTT. Residues: CASRARINTEAFF.

This chain uses TRBV5-1 with TRBJ2-1; D remains ambiguous. Germline-derived CDR1 and CDR2 are SGHRS and YFSETQ. There are 14 residues in the CDR3. Trimming removed 1 base at V and 7 bases at J, with 12 bases between. CDR3 nucleotide sequence: TGCGCCAGCAGCTTGAGCGAGAGAACGAATGAGCAGTTCTTC. Translating it yields CASSLSERTNEQFF.

This clonotype occurred once. The rearrangement joins TRBV12-3 or TRBV12-4 to TRBJ2-3; 10 bases match TRBD2. V was pared by 8 bases and J by 7 bases, with 12 bases of the junction left unmatched. The CDR3 has 15 amino acids. The CDR3 bases are TGTGCCAGCGCCCTCAGCCTTAGCGGGGGGTATACGCAGTATTTT. Translating gives CASALSLSGGYTQYF.

This clonotype occurred once. J is TRBJ2-2 and V is TRBV7-9; D is unclear. The CDR3 spans 14 residues. V was clipped by 6 bases and J by 7 bases, with 15 bases between them. Germline V CDR1 and CDR2: SEHNR, FQNEAQ (reference sequence). CDR3 sequence: CASRSSGIGGELFF. CDR3 nucleotides: TGTGCCAGCAGGAGCTCGGGTATCGGCGGGGAGCTGTTTTTT.

Notes on this clonotype: An end of the junction differs from the germline gene, which may be a read error. The chain uses TRBV20-1 and TRBJ2-2; D remains unclear. Germline V gives CDR1 DFQATT, CDR2 SNEGSKA (reference sequence). The CDR3 sequence is 11 residues long. CDR3 coding DNA: TGCATTGCTGGACCCCACGGGGAGCTGTTTTTT. It translates to CIAGPHGELFF.

This chain links TRBV7-2 with TRBJ2-4; a possible D gene is TRBD2 (5 bases). The DNA matches TRBJ2-7 better at its end, which makes the J call doubtful. This CDR3 contains 14 residues. Germline V CDR1 and CDR2: SGHTA, FQGNSA. The CDR3 DNA reads TGTGCCAGCAGCTTAGCCGGGATGGACTACGAGCAGTACTTC. As protein: CASSLAGMDYEQYF.

This clonotype was observed a few times. CDR3 protein: CAIGGASMNEQFF. The CDR3 region has the DNA TGTGCCATCGGGGGGGCCAGCATGAATGAGCAGTTCTTC. J is TRBJ2-1 and V is TRBV10-3; D may be TRBD2 (7 bases). This CDR3 contains 13 residues. Germline-derived CDR1 and CDR2 are ENHRY and SYGVKD. Trimming took off 8 bases at V and 7 bases at J, with 15 bases between the two ends.

The chain joins TRBV2 to TRBJ2-7; 12 bases agree with TRBD2. The germline V gene has CDR1 SNHLY and CDR2 FYNNEI. The CDR3 loop spans 14 amino acids. V lost 7 bases, J lost 7 bases, and 8 bases stayed unmatched. The CDR3 loop is CASNRLAGDEEQYF. Written as DNA, the CDR3 is TGTGCCAGCAATAGACTAGCGGGAGATGAGGAGCAGTACTTC.

This clonotype was seen a few times. The chain employs TRBV21-1 and TRBJ2-3. TRBV21-1 is described as a pseudogene. The CDR3 totals 15 residues. CDR3 sequence: CASSKACSDTDTQYF. In DNA, the CDR3 is TGTGCCAGCAGCAAAGCGTGTTCGGACACAGATACGCAGTATTTT.

The chain is built from TRBV10-3 and TRBJ2-1; 8 positions match TRBD1. J was trimmed by 6 bases and V by 2 bases; bases with no gene match: 6. The CDR3 covers 15 residues. Germline CDR1 ENHRY, CDR2 SYGVKD. The chain's CDR3 is CAISEADRVRNEQFF. The CDR3 region has the DNA TGTGCCATCAGTGAGGCGGACAGGGTGCGCAATGAGCAGTTCTTC.